These T cell receptor beta chains were read from a single sample in a study of blood T cells in healthy people across ages. Via MiXCR, TCRdb re-called the 5' RACE reads, giving one row per CDR3 protein. The table has around 1,800,000 distinct CDR3 sequences, 30% to 40% seen once. Specimen: blood. Source of these receptors: a human donor in good health. The CDR3 runs from the conserved cysteine through the conserved F or W. The order of the fields is J gene, V gene, CDR3 protein.

TRBJ2-3 | TRBV3-1 | CASSQDIMVADTQYF
TRBJ2-7 | TRBV7-2 | CASRSGASYEQYF
TRBJ1-1 | TRBV2 | CASRVTKFTTTEAFF
TRBJ2-6 | TRBV9 | CASSPNPSGANVLTF
TRBJ2-7 | TRBV7-9 | CASSLQGGDEQYF
TRBJ1-5 | TRBV7-8 | CASSLWERSLTESNQPQHF
TRBJ2-3 | TRBV11-2 | CASSLEREPRDTQYF
TRBJ1-4 | TRBV15 | CATSRILDRVETNEKLFF
TRBJ2-7 | TRBV5-1 | CASSLASTATAYEQYF
TRBJ1-1 | TRBV10-3 | CAISEWGQGSTEAFF
TRBJ2-7 | TRBV2 | CASSDWGDYEQYF